The 27 T cell receptor beta chains reported below all come from one sample, sequenced in a study of T cell changes during pregnancy in multiple sclerosis. Libraries were prepared by immunoSEQ multiplex PCR; TCRdb keeps only in-frame clonotypes and omits some of them. Found here are about 64,000 clones, about 90% of them singletons; the top ten hold approximately 6.5%. The starting material was peripheral blood, obtained in the third trimester of pregnancy. The receptors were sampled from a female donor in good health, enrolled as a control in a pregnancy study.

The J gene is TRBJ1-5, the V gene TRBV29-1; no clear D gene. This CDR3 spans 13 amino acids. Trimming took 7 bases from V and 6 from J, leaving 16 bases between them. Germline V gene sequence: CDR1 SQVTM, CDR2 ANQGSEA. CDR3 in amino acids: CSAGGHPGQPQHF. In nucleotides, the CDR3 is TGCAGCGCCGGAGGTCATCCGGGTCAGCCCCAGCATTTT.

This clone came up a few times. The chain carries TRBV10-3 and TRBJ2-7; maybe TRBD2 (6 bases). V was pared by 3 bases and J by 5 bases, with 11 bases between. Looked up from germline, CDR1 is ENHRY and CDR2 is SYGVKD. The CDR3 runs 13 residues. As DNA, the CDR3 is TGTGCCATCAGTGACGGGGGTCCGCACGAGCAGTACTTC. Translated, it gives CAISDGGPHEQYF.

In this sample, this clone turned up once. The rearrangement uses TRBV10-3 and TRBJ2-1; D unclear. CDR3 size: 14 residues. The germline V and J ends were trimmed by 0 bases and 4 bases, with 7 bases remaining between them. Germline V lookup: CDR1 ENHRY, CDR2 SYGVKD. The CDR3 region is CAISESIAYNEQFF. The CDR3, as DNA: TGTGCCATCAGTGAGTCCATAGCTTACAATGAGCAGTTCTTC.

This chain uses TRBV6-6 with TRBJ1-5; 7 bases line up with TRBD1. Germline-derived CDR1 and CDR2 are MNHNY and SVGAGI (reference sequence). This CDR3 spans 15 amino acids. The junction had 11 bases not matched to a gene; V was cut back by 6 bases and J by 6 bases. As DNA, the CDR3 is TGTGCCAGCAGGCCGACAGGGACGGTGGGTCAGCCCCAGCATTTT. This codes for CASRPTGTVGQPQHF.

This rearrangement joins TRBV29-1 to TRBJ2-7; TRBD2 matches 8 bases. Germline CDR1 and CDR2: SQVTM and ANQGSEA. V was clipped by 2 bases and J by 5 bases; unmatched bases: 8. The CDR3 spans 14 residues. CDR3 nucleotides: TGCAGCGTTGAAAATCGGCTAGCGGGCCACGAGCAGTACTTC. Translating it yields CSVENRLAGHEQYF.

The chain carries TRBV6-1 and TRBJ2-2, with TRBD2 as a possible D gene (5 bases). This CDR3 is built from 14 residues. Germline-derived CDR1 and CDR2 are MNHNS and SASEGT. V lost 6 bases, J lost 6 bases, and 14 bases lay in between. The CDR3 loop is CASSAKGAAGELFF. In DNA, the CDR3 is TGTGCCAGCAGCGCCAAGGGAGCAGCCGGGGAGCTGTTTTTT.

This clone was picked up a small number of times. The gene calls are TRBV20-1 and TRBJ1-2, with D hard to call. CDR1 and CDR2 (germline): DFQATT, SNEGSKA (reference sequence). The CDR3 has 11 amino acids. With 6 bases removed from V and 8 bases from J, the gap between germline ends came to 13 bases. CDR3 loop: CSASPGRGYTF. The CDR3 nucleotides are TGCAGTGCCTCCCCCGGTAGAGGCTACACCTTC.

This chain joins TRBV15 and TRBJ2-3; TRBD2 agrees at 10 bases. V shed 1 base and J 5 bases; nucleotides not matched to a gene: 0. Germline V gene lookup returns CDR1 LNHNV and CDR2 YYDKDF (reference sequence). The CDR3 contains 14 residues. CDR3 sequence (DNA): TGTGCCACCAGCAGAGGACTAGCGGGAGATACGCAGTATTTT. Protein: CATSRGLAGDTQYF. Full variable domain (missing parts from reference TRBV15 and TRBJ2-3): DAMVIQNPRYQVTQFGKPVTLSCSQTLNHNVMYWYQQKSSQAPKLLFHYYDKDFNNEADTPDNFQSRRPNTSFCFLDIRSPGLGDTAMYLCATSRGLAGDTQYFGPGTRLTVL.

The chain joins TRBV6-5 to TRBJ1-1; 8 bases agree with TRBD1. Trimming at V came to 2 bases and at J to 4 bases, leaving 6 bases not matched to a gene. The CDR3 covers 15 residues. The germline CDR1 and CDR2 sequences are MNHEY and SVGAGI. The CDR3 bases are TGTGCCAGCAGTTACAGGCACAGGGGGGGCACTGAAGCTTTCTTT. It is translated as CASSYRHRGGTEAFF.

The J gene is TRBJ1-5, the V gene TRBV15; unclear D gene. V lost 5 bases and J 5 bases, leaving 13 bases between the germline ends. The length of the CDR3 is 14 residues. The V gene's germline CDR1 is LNHNV and CDR2 YYDKDF (reference sequence). CDR3 residues: CATSSPLRDQPQHF. CDR3 DNA: TGTGCCACCAGCTCGCCCTTGAGGGATCAGCCCCAGCATTTT. Full variable domain (outside the CDR3, taken from reference TRBV15 and TRBJ1-5): DAMVIQNPRYQVTQFGKPVTLSCSQTLNHNVMYWYQQKSSQAPKLLFHYYDKDFNNEADTPDNFQSRRPNTSFCFLDIRSPGLGDTAMYLCATSSPLRDQPQHFGDGTRLSIL.

The chain has TRBV5-6 and TRBJ2-2; the match to TRBD2 covers 10 bases. V shed 2 bases, J shed 5 bases, and the junction held 3 bases outside the gene matches. Germline lookup yields CDR1 SGHDT and CDR2 YYEEEE. CDR3 length equals 15 residues. CDR3 sequence: CASSFLTSGTGELFF. DNA of the CDR3: TGTGCCAGCAGCTTCCTGACTAGCGGGACCGGGGAGCTGTTTTTT.

The gene calls are TRBV7-2 and TRBJ1-1, with a tentative D call TRBD1 (5 bases). Germline V gene data show CDR1 as SGHTA and CDR2 as FQGNSA. Trimming shortened V by 7 bases and J by 4 bases, and 16 bases separated the two germline ends. This CDR3 is 14 amino acids long. CDR3 sequence: CASTGLREATEAFF. DNA for the CDR3: TGTGCCAGCACCGGGCTCAGGGAAGCCACTGAAGCTTTCTTT.

The V gene is TRBV10-3, the J gene TRBJ1-1; 8 bases are shared with TRBD1. CDR1 and CDR2 from the germline V gene are ENHRY and SYGVKD. The length of the CDR3 is 14 residues. After removal of 3 bases from V and 1 base from J, the junction contained 1 base not matched to a gene. The DNA of the CDR3 is TGTGCCATCAGTGATGACAGGGGGAACACTGAAGCTTTCTTT. Protein: CAISDDRGNTEAFF.

This clone was recorded only once. The chain carries TRBV2 and TRBJ1-1; 10 positions match TRBD1. CDR1 is SNHLY and CDR2 is FYNNEI in the germline V gene. This CDR3 is built from 12 residues. The trim removed 6 bases at V and 5 bases at J, leaving 0 bases unmatched. The CDR3 region is CASRGQGTEAFF. In DNA, the CDR3 is TGTGCCAGCAGGGGACAGGGGACTGAAGCTTTCTTT. Looking up the rest from reference TRBV2 and TRBJ1-1 gives the full variable domain: EPEVTQTPSHQVTQMGQEVILRCVPISNHLYFYWYRQILGQKVEFLVSFYNNEISEKSEIFDDQFSVERPDGSNFTLKIRSTKLEDSAMYFCASRGQGTEAFFGQGTRLTVV.

The V and J genes are TRBV15 and TRBJ1-3; D remains ambiguous. Trimming pared 3 bases from V and 3 bases from J, leaving 9 bases between. Looked up from germline, CDR1 is LNHNV and CDR2 is YYDKDF (reference sequence). The CDR3 spans 14 residues. The CDR3 coding sequence is TGTGCCACCAGCAGTCCGGGGTTTGGAAACACCATATATTTT. Its protein product is CATSSPGFGNTIYF.

The V call is TRBV19, the J call TRBJ2-7; the match to TRBD1 covers 10 bases. The V and J ends lost 7 bases and 3 bases, in that order; junction bases with no gene match: 3. The CDR3 is 13 residues long. Germline values: CDR1 LNHDA, CDR2 SQIVND (reference sequence). CDR3 nucleotide sequence: TGTGCCAGTAACAGGGACAGGGGCTACGAGCAGTACTTC. Translation: CASNRDRGYEQYF.

The CDR3 coding sequence is TGTGCCAGCAGCTTAGTTACCCCGGACAGCCCGAGCTCCTACGAGCAGTACTTC. It is translated as CASSLVTPDSPSSYEQYF. The J gene is TRBJ2-7, the V gene TRBV7-6; the D gene is possibly TRBD1 (6 bases). Germline V gene sequence: CDR1 SGHVS, CDR2 FNYEAQ. CDR3 length: 18 residues. Trimming took 1 base from V and 0 from J, leaving 19 bases between them.

This clone has a single count. CDR3 protein: CASGLQDRVYGYTF. The CDR3 DNA sequence: TGTGCTAGTGGTTTGCAAGACAGGGTCTATGGCTACACCTTC. The rearrangement joins TRBV12-5 to TRBJ1-2; 7 nucleotides align to TRBD1. The germline V gene encodes CDR1 LGHNT and CDR2 FRNRAP. The length of the CDR3 is 14 residues. J was trimmed by 4 bases and V by 2 bases; bases with no gene match: 4.

This chain links TRBV7-6 with TRBJ2-5; D possibly corresponds to TRBD2 (5 bases). CDR1 is SGHVS, CDR2 FNYEAQ, per germline. CDR3 length: 14 amino acids. The germline V and J ends were trimmed by 5 bases and 0 bases, with 10 bases remaining between them. CDR3 region: CASSMTGNQETQYF. The CDR3 DNA follows: TGTGCCAGCAGCATGACCGGGAACCAAGAGACCCAGTACTTC.

V gene TRBV6-1 combines with J gene TRBJ2-7; D might be TRBD1 (6 bases). Trimming stripped 6 bases from V and 1 base from J, with 7 bases between. This CDR3 is 12 amino acids long. The germline V gene has CDR1 MNHNS and CDR2 SASEGT. CDR3 protein: CASRDRSYEQYF. The CDR3 nucleotides are TGTGCCAGCAGGGACAGATCCTACGAGCAGTACTTC.

This chain links TRBV12-2 with TRBJ1-1; the table names TRBD1, a call not compared with the DNA. TRBV12-2 represents a pseudogene. The CDR3 is made up of 21 amino acids. For the CDR3, the DNA is TGTGCAAGTCGCTTATCCCCATTAACAGGACAGGGAGTAATCAGGGGCACTGAAGCTTTCTTT. It is translated as CASRLSPLTGQGVIRGTEAFF.

The rearrangement links TRBV5-6 to TRBJ2-1; 8 bases fit TRBD1. CDR1 and CDR2 (germline): SGHDT, YYEEEE. V lost 0 bases to trimming and J lost 7 bases; unmatched junction nucleotides: 6. The CDR3 has 15 amino acids. The CDR3 sequence is CASSLGQGAFNEQFF. The CDR3, as DNA: TGTGCCAGCAGCTTGGGGCAGGGGGCCTTTAATGAGCAGTTCTTC.

The chain combines TRBV19 with TRBJ1-1; the D gene is possibly TRBD1 (5 bases). The CDR3 runs to 13 residues. Germline CDR1 is LNHDA and CDR2 is SQIVND (reference sequence). V was clipped by 6 bases and J by 1 base, with 9 bases between them. The CDR3 DNA sequence: TGTGCCAGTAGCGCTACAGGGAACACTGAAGCTTTCTTT. It encodes CASSATGNTEAFF.

The J gene is TRBJ1-5, the V gene TRBV10-3; D perhaps matches TRBD1 (6 bases). CDR3 length equals 15 residues. V gave up 2 bases and J gave up 2 bases, with 10 bases separating them. Looked up from germline, CDR1 is ENHRY and CDR2 is SYGVKD. The DNA of the CDR3 is TGTGCCATCAGTGAGGGGGGCGCGGGCAATCAGCCCCAGCATTTT. It encodes CAISEGGAGNQPQHF.

The chain is built from TRBV7-2 and TRBJ2-1; 12 nucleotides match TRBD2. V lost 1 base to trimming and J lost 4 bases; unmatched junction nucleotides: 11. The germline gives CDR1 SGHTA, CDR2 FQGNSA. The CDR3 has 19 amino acids. The CDR3 DNA follows: TGTGCCAGCAGCTTAGACCCCAGACTAGCGGGAGAAGGTTACAATGAGCAGTTCTTC. Its translation: CASSLDPRLAGEGYNEQFF.

This clone is a singleton in its sample. V gene TRBV27 combines with J gene TRBJ2-7; no definite D call. V was pared by 2 bases and J by 6 bases, with 8 bases between. The CDR3 totals 12 residues. In germline, CDR1 is MNHEY, CDR2 SMNVEV (reference sequence). The CDR3 DNA reads TGTGCCAGCAGTTTAGGCACGGGCGAGCAGTACTTC. Protein sequence: CASSLGTGEQYF.

The rearrangement joins TRBV5-1 to TRBJ2-3; possible D gene TRBD1, 6 bases. Germline-derived CDR1 and CDR2 are SGHRS and YFSETQ. The CDR3 spans 13 residues. Deletions cut 4 bases from V and 2 bases from J, with 8 bases between. CDR3 loop: CASSRDNTDTQYF. The CDR3 bases are TGCGCCAGCAGCAGGGACAACACAGATACGCAGTATTTT.